The next 3 T cell receptor beta chains were all read from a single sample in a study of blood T cell repertoires in COVID-19. Assay: immunoSEQ multiplex PCR; the TCRdb copy retains only in-frame clones and omits some. The repertoire includes 200,000 to 250,000 clones, about 80% of them detected once, and 3% sits in the top ten. The sequencing input was peripheral blood. The receptor source for this set is a woman aged 25 to 45 who had recovered from COVID-19.

The chain combines TRBV27 with TRBJ2-7, with 9 nucleotides matching TRBD2. The ends lost 6 bases at V and 5 bases at J; junction bases unmatched: 8. This CDR3 is 14 amino acids long. Germline CDR1 and CDR2: MNHEY and SMNVEV (reference sequence). CDR3 DNA: TGTGCCAGCAGCCCTGGGCTAGCGGGACACGAGCAGTACTTC. It specifies CASSPGLAGHEQYF.

This clone was found a few times. The chain joins TRBV7-2 to TRBJ2-1; tentative D call: TRBD1 (6 bases). Trimming took 6 bases from V and 2 from J, leaving 11 bases between them. The CDR3 is 14 amino acids. Germline CDR1 SGHTA, CDR2 FQGNSA. The CDR3 sequence: CASRGTPTYNEQFF. CDR3 sequence (DNA): TGTGCCAGCAGGGGGACACCGACCTACAATGAGCAGTTCTTC.

For the CDR3, the DNA is TGTGCCAGCAGCGCTACTAGCGGGAGAGGAACCGGGGAGCTGTTTTTT. It codes for CASSATSGRGTGELFF. V and J are TRBV7-2 and TRBJ2-2; 11 nucleotides match TRBD2. Per germline, CDR1 SGHTA and CDR2 FQGNSA. V lost 5 bases, J lost 5 bases, and 7 bases stayed unmatched. CDR3 length: 16 amino acids.